This is a list of T cell receptor beta chains from one sample in a study of shared clonotypes between healthy human individuals. Only in-frame clones appear in the TCRdb table, and some are missing; sequencing was by immunoSEQ multiplex PCR. Counted here are about 2.2 million clones, under 95% occurring once; the ten biggest clones make up 1.5% to 2%. The sample taken for sequencing was naive CD8+ T cells from PBMCs. Receptors were obtained from a man aged 18 to 29 in good health. Some clones in this sample may be carry-over from other donors' samples. The CDR3 runs from the conserved cysteine through the conserved F or W. Each record gives: CDR3 protein, CDR3 DNA, V gene, clone size, D gene, J gene, CDR3 length. A D gene is named only where the DNA matches it firmly. Rows give clone size only sometimes, using once, few, many, or a class for an expanded clone.

CASSPGLGGVNEQYF	TGTGCCAGCAGCCCAGGACTAGGTGGAGTCAACGAGCAGTACTTC	TRBV13	few	TRBD2	TRBJ2-7	15
CASSFGRHDGYTF	TGTGCCAGCAGTTTCGGCAGGCATGATGGCTACACCTTC	TRBV27	-	-	TRBJ1-2	13
CASSGGTGAFYGYTF	TGTGCCAGCAGCGGGGGGACAGGGGCTTTCTATGGCTACACCTTC	TRBV9	-	TRBD1	TRBJ1-2	15
CASSWLTSGGVNEQFF	TGTGCCAGCAGTTGGTTGACTAGCGGGGGGGTGAATGAGCAGTTCTTC	TRBV6-5	-	TRBD2	TRBJ2-1	16
CASSLSSRAQYF	TGTGCCAGCAGCTTGTCCAGCCGGGCCCAGTACTTC	TRBV7-9	-	-	TRBJ2-5	12
CASSFAGSSYNEQFF	TGTGCCAGCAGTTTCGCCGGAAGCTCCTACAATGAGCAGTTCTTC	TRBV27	-	-	TRBJ2-1	15
CASSQEFYGYTF	TGTGCCAGCAGCCAAGAATTCTATGGCTACACCTTC	TRBV14	-	-	TRBJ1-2	12
CASSFGGIVPYNEQFF	TGTGCCAGCAGTTTCGGCGGGATAGTCCCCTACAATGAGCAGTTCTTC	TRBV27	-	-	TRBJ2-1	16
CASSFWGQGALQPQHF	TGTGCCAGCAGCTTTTGGGGACAGGGGGCGCTTCAGCCCCAGCATTTT	TRBV7-8	-	TRBD1	TRBJ1-5	16
CAIGTGRDEQYF	TGTGCCATTGGGACAGGGAGGGACGAGCAGTACTTC	TRBV10-3	-	TRBD1	TRBJ2-7	12
CASSQKIKTANYGYTF	TGCGCCAGCAGCCAAAAAATCAAGACGGCTAACTATGGCTACACCTTC	TRBV5-1	-	-	TRBJ1-2	16
CSVVEGLGEQFF	TGCAGCGTTGTAGAAGGGCTTGGTGAGCAGTTCTTC	TRBV29-1	once	-	TRBJ2-1	12
CASRFGQGSYYEQYF	TGTGCCAGCAGGTTTGGACAGGGGTCTTACTACGAGCAGTACTTC	TRBV27	-	TRBD1	TRBJ2-7	15
CASSWGLGGELFF	TGTGCCAGCAGCTGGGGCCTTGGAGGGGAGCTGTTTTTT	TRBV14	-	-	TRBJ2-2	13
CATSTLRAGEQYF	TGTGCCACCAGCACCCTAAGGGCCGGGGAGCAGTACTTC	TRBV15	-	-	TRBJ2-7	13
CAISEEIRTDEQFF	TGTGCCATCAGTGAGGAAATTAGGACGGACGAGCAGTTCTTC	TRBV10-3	-	-	TRBJ2-1	14
CASSLNGRETQYF	TGTGCCAGCAGCTTAAATGGGAGGGAGACCCAGTACTTC	TRBV7-3	-	-	TRBJ2-5	13
CASSMDMTGLEAFF	TGTGCCAGTAGTATGGATATGACGGGACTCGAAGCTTTCTTT	TRBV19	-	-	TRBJ1-1	14
CASSVQTEAFF	TGTGCCAGCAGTGTTCAGACTGAAGCTTTCTTT	TRBV25-1	few	-	TRBJ1-1	11
CASRKREGSYNEQFF	TGTGCCAGCAGGAAGCGGGAGGGATCCTACAATGAGCAGTTCTTC	TRBV6-5	-	TRBD2	TRBJ2-1	15
CASSYSRGGGYGYTF	TGTGCCAGCAGTTACTCGAGGGGAGGCGGCTATGGCTACACCTTC	TRBV6-5	-	-	TRBJ1-2	15
CASKGLAGNNEQFF	TGCGCCAGCAAGGGACTAGCGGGGAACAATGAGCAGTTCTTC	TRBV5-1	-	TRBD2	TRBJ2-1	14
CATADGFGNNQPQHF	TGTGCCACCGCAGATGGGTTTGGAAACAATCAGCCCCAGCATTTT	TRBV15	-	-	TRBJ1-5	15
CASSSTDNLYEQYF	TGTGCCAGCAGTTCTACGGACAATCTCTACGAGCAGTACTTC	TRBV27	-	-	TRBJ2-7	14
CASSRSRGPGELFF	TGTGCCAGCAGCCGTTCGCGGGGGCCCGGGGAGCTGTTTTTT	TRBV13	once	-	TRBJ2-2	14
CASSWFRVSNYGYTF	TGTGCCAGCAGTTGGTTCAGAGTATCTAACTATGGCTACACCTTC	TRBV28	-	-	TRBJ1-2	15
CASSPLAVTGELFF	TGTGCCAGCAGTCCCCTAGCGGTCACCGGGGAGCTGTTTTTT	TRBV28	-	TRBD2	TRBJ2-2	14
CASSIGVPYEQYF	TGTGCCAGTAGTATAGGAGTCCCCTACGAGCAGTACTTC	TRBV19	-	-	TRBJ2-7	13
CASSISGASTDTQYF	TGTGCCAGTAGTATAAGCGGTGCTAGCACAGATACGCAGTATTTT	TRBV19	-	-	TRBJ2-3	15
CASSGAGANVLTF	TGTGCCAGCAGCGGTGCCGGGGCCAACGTCCTGACTTTC	TRBV9	-	-	TRBJ2-6	13
CASSEGTGFTETQYF	TGTGCCAGCAGTGAGGGGACAGGGTTTACGGAGACCCAGTACTTC	TRBV6-1	-	TRBD1	TRBJ2-5	15
CASSDGPLGGYTF	TGTGCCAGCAGTGACGGGCCCTTAGGAGGCTACACCTTC	TRBV6-1	-	-	TRBJ1-2	13
CASSLGGVGYEQYF	TGTGCCAGCAGTTTAGGGGGGGTTGGGTACGAGCAGTACTTC	TRBV27	once	TRBD2	TRBJ2-7	14
CASSLVDRVYDEQFF	TGTGCCAGCAGCTTAGTGGACAGGGTGTATGATGAGCAGTTCTTC	TRBV11-2	-	TRBD1	TRBJ2-1	15
CASSHGLAGGETQYF	TGTGCCAGCAGCCACGGACTAGCCGGGGGAGAGACCCAGTACTTC	TRBV14	-	TRBD2	TRBJ2-5	15
CASSLGSGGPYEQYF	TGTGCCAGCAGCTTGGGTTCAGGAGGCCCCTACGAGCAGTACTTC	TRBV7-9	-	-	TRBJ2-7	15
CASTRGGSYNEQFF	TGTGCCTCCACCCGGGGGGGCTCCTACAATGAGCAGTTCTTC	TRBV30	-	TRBD2	TRBJ2-1	14
CASSPTRTSGQRNEQFF	TGTGCCAGCAGCCCGACCCGGACTAGCGGACAGCGGAATGAGCAGTTCTTC	TRBV9	-	TRBD2	TRBJ2-1	17
CASSIGQGANEQFF	TGTGCCAGTAGTATCGGACAGGGGGCTAATGAGCAGTTCTTC	TRBV19	-	TRBD1	TRBJ2-1	14
CASSYRRDYSYNEQFF	TGTGCCAGCAGTTACCGCCGGGACTACTCCTACAATGAGCAGTTCTTC	TRBV6-5	-	TRBD2	TRBJ2-1	16
CATSRDLSGRVQETQYF	TGTGCCACCAGCAGAGATCTTAGCGGGAGGGTTCAGGAGACCCAGTACTTC	TRBV15	-	TRBD2	TRBJ2-5	17
CASSLGGVGPGNTIYF	TGTGCCAGCAGCTTAGGGGGAGTTGGGCCTGGAAACACCATATATTTT	TRBV7-9	-	-	TRBJ1-3	16
CASSPASQPQHF	TGTGCCAGCAGTCCTGCAAGTCAGCCCCAGCATTTT	TRBV28	-	-	TRBJ1-5	12
CASSPPQIAGSNTDTQYF	TGTGCCAGCTCACCCCCGCAGATAGCGGGGTCTAACACAGATACGCAGTATTTT	TRBV18	-	TRBD2	TRBJ2-3	18
CASSLELQETQYF	TGTGCCAGCAGCTTGGAGTTACAAGAGACCCAGTACTTC	TRBV7-2	-	-	TRBJ2-5	13
CASSFDQHEKLFF	TGTGCCAGCAGCTTCGACCAGCACGAAAAACTGTTTTTT	TRBV5-6	-	-	TRBJ1-4	13
CASSLGRGSNYGYTF	TGCGCCAGCAGCTTGGGGCGGGGGTCTAACTATGGCTACACCTTC	TRBV5-1	-	-	TRBJ1-2	15
CASSSQAGGWYNEQFF	TGTGCCAGCAGTTCCCAAGCGGGAGGATGGTACAATGAGCAGTTCTTC	TRBV27	-	TRBD2	TRBJ2-1	16
CASSSQSRLAGVYF	TGTGCCAGCAGCTCCCAAAGCAGACTAGCGGGAGTTTACTTC	TRBV11-2	-	TRBD2	TRBJ2-7	14
CASSQDGGRSYNEQFF	TGCGCCAGCAGCCAAGATGGAGGGAGGTCCTACAATGAGCAGTTCTTC	TRBV4-1	-	-	TRBJ2-1	16
CASSDSVLGLAGINEQFF	TGTGCCAGCAGTGACTCGGTTTTGGGACTAGCGGGAATTAATGAGCAGTTCTTC	TRBV6-4	-	TRBD2	TRBJ2-1	18
CATSGGGGLGNQPQHF	TGTGCCACCAGCGGGGGAGGGGGCCTGGGCAATCAGCCCCAGCATTTT	TRBV15	-	TRBD1	TRBJ1-5	16
CASSDPQRILNNEQFF	TGTGCCAGCAGCGACCCTCAGCGGATCCTAAACAATGAGCAGTTCTTC	TRBV9	-	-	TRBJ2-1	16
CASRITGDWVNQPQHF	TGTGCCAGTAGAATCACAGGGGACTGGGTCAATCAGCCCCAGCATTTT	TRBV19	-	TRBD1	TRBJ1-5	16
CASSLGGSYEQYF	TGTGCCAGCAGTTTAGGCGGGAGTTACGAGCAGTACTTC	TRBV27	-	TRBD2	TRBJ2-7	13
CASSSRAGSYNEQFF	TGTGCCAGCAGCTCCCGGGCGGGCTCCTACAATGAGCAGTTCTTC	TRBV7-8	-	-	TRBJ2-1	15